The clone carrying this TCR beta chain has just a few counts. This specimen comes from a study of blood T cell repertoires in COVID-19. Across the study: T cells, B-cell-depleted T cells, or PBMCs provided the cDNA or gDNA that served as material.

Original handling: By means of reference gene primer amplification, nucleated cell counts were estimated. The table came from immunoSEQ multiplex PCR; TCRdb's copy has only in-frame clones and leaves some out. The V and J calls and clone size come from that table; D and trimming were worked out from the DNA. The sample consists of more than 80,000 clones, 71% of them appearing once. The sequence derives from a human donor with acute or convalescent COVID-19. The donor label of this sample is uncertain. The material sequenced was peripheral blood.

Written as DNA, the CDR3 is TGTGCCAGCAGCTGGACGGGGGGGACCCAAGAGACCCAGTACTTC. Residues: CASSWTGGTQETQYF. The chain recombines TRBV7-6 with TRBJ2-5; TRBD2 aligns across 8 bases. Germline CDR1 is SGHVS and CDR2 is FNYEAQ. With 4 bases clipped from V and 1 base from J, the junction kept 5 bases outside the gene matches. The CDR3 is 15 residues long.